This T cell receptor beta chain was recorded in a study of T cells in Graves' hyperthyroidism and ophthalmopathy. Broader study findings: For ophthalmopathy, model prediction preceded onset by a median 6.5 months.

Criteria for exclusion of patients were uncontrolled infection, other autoimmune disease, pregnancy or lactation. This clonotype was recorded a few times. Its antigen is unknown. Germline values: CDR1 SEHNR, CDR2 FQNEAQ (reference sequence). The germline V and J ends were trimmed by 5 bases and 4 bases, with 17 bases remaining between them. The CDR3 length is 15 residues. From RNA transcripts, TCR beta CDR3 regions were amplified. HTBI primers were employed in a first-round RT-PCR of the TCR CDR3. TCRdb reanalysed the multiplex PCR reads using MiXCR and keeps one entry per CDR3 protein. Among roughly 400,000 distinct CDR3 sequences listed, about 14% were seen once.

This sequence was found in a man aged 50-59 years with Graves' ophthalmopathy. The chain recombines TRBV7-9 with TRBJ1-1; D gene unclear. Sequencing used blood. CDR3 amino acids: CASSANRVLGTEAFF. The CDR3 DNA is TGTGCCAGCAGCGCAAATCGGGTCCTCGGCACTGAAGCTTTCTTT.